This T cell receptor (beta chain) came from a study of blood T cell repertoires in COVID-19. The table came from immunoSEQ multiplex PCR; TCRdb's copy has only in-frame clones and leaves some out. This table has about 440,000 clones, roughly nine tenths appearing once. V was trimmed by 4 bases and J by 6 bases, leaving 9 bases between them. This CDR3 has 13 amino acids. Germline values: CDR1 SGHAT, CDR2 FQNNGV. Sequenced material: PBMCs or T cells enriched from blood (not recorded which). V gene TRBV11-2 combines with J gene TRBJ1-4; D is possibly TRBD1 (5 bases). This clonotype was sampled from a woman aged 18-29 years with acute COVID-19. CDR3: CASSSIRDEKLFF. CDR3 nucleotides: TGTGCCAGCAGCTCTATCAGGGATGAAAAACTGTTTTTT.